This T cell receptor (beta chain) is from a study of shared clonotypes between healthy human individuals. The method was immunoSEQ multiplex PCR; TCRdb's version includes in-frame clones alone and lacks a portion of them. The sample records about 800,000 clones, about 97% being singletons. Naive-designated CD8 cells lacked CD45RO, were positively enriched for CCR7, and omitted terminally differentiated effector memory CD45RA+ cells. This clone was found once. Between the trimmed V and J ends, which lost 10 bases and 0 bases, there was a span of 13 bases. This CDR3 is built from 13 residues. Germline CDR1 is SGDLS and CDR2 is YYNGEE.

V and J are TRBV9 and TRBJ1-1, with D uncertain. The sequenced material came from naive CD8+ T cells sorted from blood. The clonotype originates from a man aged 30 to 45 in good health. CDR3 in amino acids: CASAASLNTEAFF. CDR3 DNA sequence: TGTGCCTCGGCGGCCAGTCTGAACACTGAAGCTTTCTTT.